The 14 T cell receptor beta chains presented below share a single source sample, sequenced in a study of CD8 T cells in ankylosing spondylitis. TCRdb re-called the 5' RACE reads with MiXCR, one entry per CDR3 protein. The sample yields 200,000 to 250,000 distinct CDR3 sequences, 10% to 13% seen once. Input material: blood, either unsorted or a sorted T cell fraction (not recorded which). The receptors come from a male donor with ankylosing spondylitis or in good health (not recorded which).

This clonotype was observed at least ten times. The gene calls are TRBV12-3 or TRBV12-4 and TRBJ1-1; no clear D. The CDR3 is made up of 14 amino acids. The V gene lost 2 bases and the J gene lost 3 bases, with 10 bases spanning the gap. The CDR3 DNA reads TGTGCCAGCAGTTTATATGGGGAGTACACTGAAGCTTTCTTT. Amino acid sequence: CASSLYGEYTEAFF.

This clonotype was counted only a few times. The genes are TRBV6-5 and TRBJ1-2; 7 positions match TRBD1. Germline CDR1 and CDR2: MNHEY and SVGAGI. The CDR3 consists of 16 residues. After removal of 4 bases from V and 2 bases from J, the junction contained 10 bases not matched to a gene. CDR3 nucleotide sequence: TGTGCCAGCAGTTCCCGCTCGGGACAGATCAACTATGGCTACACCTTC. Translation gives CASSSRSGQINYGYTF.

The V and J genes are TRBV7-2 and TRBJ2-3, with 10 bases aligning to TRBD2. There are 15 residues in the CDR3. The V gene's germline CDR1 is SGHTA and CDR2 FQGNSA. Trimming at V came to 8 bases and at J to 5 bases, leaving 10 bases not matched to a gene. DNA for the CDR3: TGTGCCAGCCAAAGCGGGGGGGCCGGAATAGATACGCAGTATTTT. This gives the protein CASQSGGAGIDTQYF.

CDR3 sequence: CASSPNPAQFF. Here the CDR3 DNA reads TGTGCCAGCTCACCAAACCCAGCGCAGTTCTTC. This rearrangement joins TRBV18 to TRBJ2-1; D not certain. This CDR3 comprises 11 residues. Trimming pared 2 bases from V and 12 bases from J, leaving 8 bases between. The germline V gene has CDR1 KGHSH and CDR2 LQKENI. The full variable domain, rest sourced from reference TRBV18 and TRBJ2-1, is NAGVMQNPRHLVRRRGQEARLRCSPMKGHSHVYWYRQLPEEGLKFMVYLQKENIIDESGMPKERFSAEFPKEGPSILRIQQVVRGDSAAYFCASSPNPAQFFGPGTRLTVL.

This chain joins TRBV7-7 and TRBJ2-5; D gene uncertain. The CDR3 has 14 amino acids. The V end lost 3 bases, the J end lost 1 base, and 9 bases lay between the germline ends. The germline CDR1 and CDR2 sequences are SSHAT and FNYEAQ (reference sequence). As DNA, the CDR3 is TGTGCCAGCAGCTTTAACCCGAGCCAAGAGACCCAGTACTTC. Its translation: CASSFNPSQETQYF.

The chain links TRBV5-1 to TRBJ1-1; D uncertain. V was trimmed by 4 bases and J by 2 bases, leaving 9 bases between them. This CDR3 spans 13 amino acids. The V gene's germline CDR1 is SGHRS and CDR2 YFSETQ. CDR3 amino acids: CASSRAGNTEAFF. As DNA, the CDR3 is TGCGCCAGCAGCCGAGCGGGAAACACTGAAGCTTTCTTT.

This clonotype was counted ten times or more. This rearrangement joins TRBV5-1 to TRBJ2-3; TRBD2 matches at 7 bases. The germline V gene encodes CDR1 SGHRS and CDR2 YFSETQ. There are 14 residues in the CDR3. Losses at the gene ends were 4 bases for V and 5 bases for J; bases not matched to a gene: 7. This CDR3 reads CASSDRTSRDTQYF. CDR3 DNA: TGCGCCAGCAGCGACCGGACTAGTCGAGATACGCAGTATTTT.

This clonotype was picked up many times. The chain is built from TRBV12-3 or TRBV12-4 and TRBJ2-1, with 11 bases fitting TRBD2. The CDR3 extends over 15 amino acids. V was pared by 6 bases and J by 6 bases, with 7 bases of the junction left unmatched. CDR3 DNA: TGTGCCAGCAGCCCCACTAGCGGGAGCCCCAATGAGCAGTTCTTC. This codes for CASSPTSGSPNEQFF.

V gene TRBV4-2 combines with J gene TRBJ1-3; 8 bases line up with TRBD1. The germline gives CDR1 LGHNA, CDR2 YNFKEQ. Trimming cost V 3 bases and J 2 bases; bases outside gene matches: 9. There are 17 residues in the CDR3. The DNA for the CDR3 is TGTGCCAGCAGCCAGGCACGCGGACAGGGCACTGGAAACACCATATATTTT. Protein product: CASSQARGQGTGNTIYF.

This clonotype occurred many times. In DNA form, the CDR3 reads TGTGCCAGCAGCCAAGAGGGGGCGAACACTGAAGCTTTCTTT. Its protein is CASSQEGANTEAFF. The chain carries TRBV4-2 and TRBJ1-1; D is possibly TRBD1 (6 bases). CDR1 and CDR2 from the germline V gene are LGHNA and YNFKEQ. Trimming pared 0 bases from V and 1 base from J, leaving 6 bases between. The CDR3 is made up of 14 amino acids.

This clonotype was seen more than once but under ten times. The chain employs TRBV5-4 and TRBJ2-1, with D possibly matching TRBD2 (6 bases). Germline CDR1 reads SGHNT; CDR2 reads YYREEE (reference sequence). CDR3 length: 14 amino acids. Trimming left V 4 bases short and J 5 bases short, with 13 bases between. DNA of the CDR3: TGTGCCAGCAGCCTAGCGAGCTTGGACAATGAGCAGTTCTTC. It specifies CASSLASLDNEQFF.

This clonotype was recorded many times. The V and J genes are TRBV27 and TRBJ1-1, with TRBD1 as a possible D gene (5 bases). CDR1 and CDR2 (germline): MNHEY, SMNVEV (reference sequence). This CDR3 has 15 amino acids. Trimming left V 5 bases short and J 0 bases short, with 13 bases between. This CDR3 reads CASSPLGVLNTEAFF. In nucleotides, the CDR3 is TGTGCCAGCAGTCCCCTAGGGGTTCTGAACACTGAAGCTTTCTTT.

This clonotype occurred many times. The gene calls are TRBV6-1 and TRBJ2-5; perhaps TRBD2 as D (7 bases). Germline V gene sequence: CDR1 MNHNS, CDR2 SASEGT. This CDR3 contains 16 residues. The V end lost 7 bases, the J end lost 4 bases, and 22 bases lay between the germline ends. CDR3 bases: TGTGCCAGCACCCCACCTGGGGGGGCGCCGGGAGAGACCCAGTACTTC. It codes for CASTPPGGAPGETQYF.

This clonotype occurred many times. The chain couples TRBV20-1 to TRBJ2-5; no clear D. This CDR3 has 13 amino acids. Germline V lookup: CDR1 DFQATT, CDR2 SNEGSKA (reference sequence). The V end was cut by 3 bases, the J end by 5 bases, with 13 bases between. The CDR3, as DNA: TGCAGTGCTAGGTCCGGGTTCGCGGAGACCCAGTACTTC. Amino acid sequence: CSARSGFAETQYF.